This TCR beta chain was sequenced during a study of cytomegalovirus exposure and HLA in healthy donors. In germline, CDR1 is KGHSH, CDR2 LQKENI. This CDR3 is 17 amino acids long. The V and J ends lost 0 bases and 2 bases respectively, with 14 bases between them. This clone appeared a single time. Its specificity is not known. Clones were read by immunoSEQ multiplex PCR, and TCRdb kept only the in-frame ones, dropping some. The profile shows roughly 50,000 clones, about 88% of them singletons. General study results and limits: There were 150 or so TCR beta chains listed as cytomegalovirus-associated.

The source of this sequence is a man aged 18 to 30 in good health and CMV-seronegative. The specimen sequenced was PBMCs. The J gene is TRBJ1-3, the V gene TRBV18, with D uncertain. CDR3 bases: TGTGCCAGCTCACCACCACCTCAGTGGTACGCTGGAAACACCATATATTTT. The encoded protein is CASSPPPQWYAGNTIYF. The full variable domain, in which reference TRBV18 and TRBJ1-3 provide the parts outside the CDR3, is NAGVMQNPRHLVRRRGQEARLRCSPMKGHSHVYWYRQLPEEGLKFMVYLQKENIIDESGMPKERFSAEFPKEGPSILRIQQVVRGDSAAYFCASSPPPQWYAGNTIYFGEGSWLTVV.